This T cell receptor beta chain was identified during a study of T cell repertoires in cytomegalovirus infection. TCRdb reanalysed the reads using MiXCR and keeps one entry per CDR3 protein. The sample contains about 130,000 distinct CDR3 sequences, around 30% of which appear only once. General study findings and limits: Cumulative public TCR beta family frequency identified carriers of CMV plus the relevant HLA.

Turning to this clonotype: Its cognate antigen is unknown.

V lost 2 bases, J lost 7 bases, and 6 bases lay in between. CDR1 and CDR2 (germline): LGHDT, YNNKEL (reference sequence). CDR3 size: 13 residues. V gene TRBV3-1 combines with J gene TRBJ1-6; no firm D call. The sample here was CD8+ T cells from cultured PBMCs, taken from culture after CMV antigen stimulation. The source of this sequence is a human donor in good health (CMV status not recorded). Some clones in this sample may be carry-over from other donors' samples. The CDR3 DNA follows: TGTGCCAGCAGCCAACGAACCAATTCACCCCTCCACTTT. Translated: CASSQRTNSPLHF.